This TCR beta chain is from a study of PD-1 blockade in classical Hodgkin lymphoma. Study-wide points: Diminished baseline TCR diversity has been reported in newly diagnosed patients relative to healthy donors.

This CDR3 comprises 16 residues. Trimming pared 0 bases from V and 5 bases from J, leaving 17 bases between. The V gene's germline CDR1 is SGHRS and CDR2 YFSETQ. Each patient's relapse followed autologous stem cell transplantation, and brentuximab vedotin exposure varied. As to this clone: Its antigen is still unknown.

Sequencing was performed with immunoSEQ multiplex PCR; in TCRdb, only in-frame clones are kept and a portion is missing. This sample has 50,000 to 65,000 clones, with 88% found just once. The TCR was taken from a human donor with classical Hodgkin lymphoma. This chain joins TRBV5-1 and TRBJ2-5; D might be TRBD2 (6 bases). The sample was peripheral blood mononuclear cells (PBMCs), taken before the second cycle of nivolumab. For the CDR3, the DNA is TGCGCCAGCAGCTTGGTCGGGCGGGGATCGGTCGAGACCCAGTACTTC. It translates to CASSLVGRGSVETQYF.